This TCR beta chain came from a study of blood T cell repertoires in COVID-19 (TCRdb year 2020). In terms of the full investigation: Collaborator samples came from the United States, Italy and Spain and covered acute and convalescent phases of COVID-19. The prospective study material was composed of cDNA or gDNA derived from T cells, B-cell-depleted T cells, or PBMCs. The dataset comprised deeply sampled blood TCRbeta repertoires from subjects exposed to, actively infected with, or recovered from COVID-19. The repertoires were released in a freely available public database intended as a resource for research on the immune response to SARS-CoV-2. The samples were drawn from two sources: the first 160 participants of the ongoing ImmuneRACE study, and 950 to 1,500 subjects contributed by 6 global collaborators. A de-identified subject ID, COVID-19 status, age in years and sex were almost always included in the sample metadata. Where available, HLA class I and class II types were taken from metadata supplied by the sample provider and were not determined by assay-based typing.

The cysteine opens and the phenylalanine closes a CDR3 of 14 amino acids. Solely the CDR3 DNA is kept, with 42 bases framed from the first base. V is clipped by 3 bases and J by 2 bases, and the sequence between their germline boundaries is 10 bases long. CDR1 MDHEN and CDR2 SYDVKM were looked up in the germline V gene. With regard to this clone: What this receptor recognizes is not known. One base away there is no much larger clone; base qualities are not given.

On the study overall, not on this receptor specifically: Clinical and demographic metadata were provided uncurated, with the amount varying by source and participant.

Whole blood was collected in K2EDTA tubes by collaborating institutions according to the institutions' own protocols. For TCRbeta analysis, collaborators shipped samples as frozen whole blood, isolated PBMCs, or DNA extracted from either of those sample types. TCRbeta CDR3 regions were amplified from genomic DNA by means of the immunoSEQ Assay, a bias-controlled multiplex PCR. The published analysis was carried out like this. The number of nucleated cells in each sample was estimated from the amplification of reference gene primers within the assay. To quantify the absolute abundance of each unique TCRbeta CDR3 rearrangement, sequence reads were collapsed and filtered. Productive Simpson clonality was computed per sample as the square root of Simpson's diversity index over productive rearrangements. TCRdb re-hosts the immuneACCESS table, in-frame sequences only. Its copies lack some clones; in the studies checked, an unresolved V gene accounts for under half of them, and the cause for the rest is not known. Clone size and V and J calls were adopted from that table, with D and trimming inferred from the DNA. The sample data list 350,000 or so clones, and about 83% of these were observed just once. Together, the top ten hold under 3% of the sample.

In this chain, TRBV28 is recombined with TRBJ1-2, and possibly TRBD1, on 6 matching bases. Source material: peripheral blood. This TCR was sampled from a man aged 30 to 39 with active or convalescent COVID-19. The DNA sequence is as follows: TGTGCCAGCAGTTTGCAGGGGCTCAACTATGGCTACACCTTC. It translates to CASSLQGLNYGYTF.